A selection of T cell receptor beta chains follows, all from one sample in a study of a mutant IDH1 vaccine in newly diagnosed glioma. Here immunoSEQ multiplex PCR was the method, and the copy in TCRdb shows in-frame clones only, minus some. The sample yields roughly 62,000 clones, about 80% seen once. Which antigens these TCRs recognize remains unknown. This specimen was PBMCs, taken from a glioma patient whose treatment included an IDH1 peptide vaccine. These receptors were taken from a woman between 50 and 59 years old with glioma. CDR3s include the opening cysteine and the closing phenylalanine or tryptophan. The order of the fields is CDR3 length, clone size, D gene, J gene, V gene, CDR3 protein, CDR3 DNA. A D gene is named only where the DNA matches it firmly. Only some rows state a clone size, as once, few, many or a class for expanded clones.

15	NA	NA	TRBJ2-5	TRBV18	CASSPNQGLGETQYF	TGTGCCAGCTCACCAAACCAGGGGCTAGGGGAGACCCAGTACTTC
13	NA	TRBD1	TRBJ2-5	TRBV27	CASSRTGEETQYF	TGTGCCAGCAGCCGGACAGGAGAAGAGACCCAGTACTTC
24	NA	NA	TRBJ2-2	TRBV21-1	CASSKRDPGGLGGGSYTETGELFF	TGTGCCAGCAGCAAAAGGGACCCAGGGGGCTTGGGGGGTGGGTCGTATACAGAGACCGGGGAGCTGTTTTTT
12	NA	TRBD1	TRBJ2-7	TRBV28	CASRQGAYEQYF	TGTGCCAGCAGGCAGGGGGCCTACGAGCAGTACTTC
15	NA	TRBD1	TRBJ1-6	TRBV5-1	CASSQRTGANSPLHF	TGCGCCAGCAGCCAAAGGACAGGGGCAAATTCACCCCTCCACTTT
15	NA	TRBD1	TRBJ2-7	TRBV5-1	CASSKPDGTGNEQYF	TGCGCCAGCAGCAAACCGGACGGGACAGGGAACGAGCAGTACTTC
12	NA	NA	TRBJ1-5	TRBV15	CATSGNNQPQHF	TGTGCCACCAGCGGAAACAATCAGCCCCAGCATTTT
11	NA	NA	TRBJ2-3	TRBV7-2	CASSLAGTQYF	TGTGCCAGCAGCTTAGCCGGTACGCAGTATTTT
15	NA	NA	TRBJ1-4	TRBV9	CASSVARGLNEKLFF	TGTGCCAGCAGCGTAGCTCGGGGCTTAAACGAAAAACTGTTTTTT
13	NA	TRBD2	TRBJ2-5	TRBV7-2	CASSLRGGETQYF	TGTGCCAGCAGCTTACGGGGGGGGGAGACCCAGTACTTC
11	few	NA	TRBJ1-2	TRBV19	CASSDLWGYTF	TGTGCCAGTAGCGACTTGTGGGGCTACACCTTC
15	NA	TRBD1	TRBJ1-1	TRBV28	CASKTDRGLVSEAFF	TGTGCCAGCAAAACCGACAGGGGGCTGGTCTCTGAAGCTTTCTTT
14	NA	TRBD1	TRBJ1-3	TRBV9	CASTGTGSGNTIYF	TGTGCCAGCACCGGGACAGGGTCTGGAAACACCATATATTTT
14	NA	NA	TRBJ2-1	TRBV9	CASSTRAANNEQFF	TGTGCCAGCAGCACAAGGGCAGCGAACAATGAGCAGTTCTTC
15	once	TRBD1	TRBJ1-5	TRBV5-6	CASSIGQEGNQPQHF	TGTGCCAGCAGCATCGGACAGGAGGGCAATCAGCCCCAGCATTTT
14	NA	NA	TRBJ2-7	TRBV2	CAGNVEGAAYEQYF	TGTGCCGGAAACGTGGAGGGGGCGGCCTACGAGCAGTACTTC
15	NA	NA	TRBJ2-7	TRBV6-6	CASSSVDGSSYEQYF	TGTGCCAGCAGTTCCGTAGACGGCAGCTCCTACGAGCAGTACTTC
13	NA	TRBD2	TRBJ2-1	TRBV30	CAWSGAGGSLKFF	TGTGCCTGGAGTGGAGCGGGGGGCTCATTAAAGTTCTTC
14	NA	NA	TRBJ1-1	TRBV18	CASRLSVDPIEAFF	TGTGCCAGCCGACTGTCGGTCGACCCCATAGAAGCTTTCTTT
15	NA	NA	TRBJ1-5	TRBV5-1	CASSLEGDSNQPQHF	TGCGCCAGCAGCTTGGAGGGGGATAGCAATCAGCCCCAGCATTTT
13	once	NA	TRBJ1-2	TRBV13	CASSELQDYGYTF	TGTGCCAGCAGCGAGCTACAAGACTATGGCTACACCTTC
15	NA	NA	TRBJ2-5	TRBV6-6	CASRDSDSTRGTQYF	TGTGCCAGCAGGGACAGCGATTCGACCCGGGGGACCCAGTACTTC
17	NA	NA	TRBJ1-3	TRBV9	CASSPSGAGPPGNTIYF	TGTGCCAGCAGCCCGAGTGGGGCCGGCCCCCCTGGAAACACCATATATTTT
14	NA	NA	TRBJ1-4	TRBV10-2	CASSEGRLTEKLFF	TGCGCCAGCAGTGAAGGCAGACTAACTGAAAAACTGTTTTTT
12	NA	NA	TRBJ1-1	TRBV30	CAWSASDVQAFF	TGTGCCTGGAGTGCGTCGGACGTCCAAGCTTTCTTT
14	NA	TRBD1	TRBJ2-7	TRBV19	CASSVTGGSYEQYF	TGTGCCAGTAGTGTGACAGGGGGCTCCTACGAGCAGTACTTC
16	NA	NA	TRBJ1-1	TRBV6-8	CASSYRVGGINAEAFF	TGTGCCAGCAGTTACCGGGTTGGGGGGATCAACGCTGAAGCTTTCTTT
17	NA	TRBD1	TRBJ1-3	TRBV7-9	CASSFGQVDLSGNTIYF	TGTGCCAGCAGCTTCGGACAGGTGGACCTCTCTGGAAACACCATATATTTT
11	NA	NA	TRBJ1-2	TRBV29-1	CSAATDGGYTF	TGCAGCGCTGCCACCGACGGGGGCTACACCTTC
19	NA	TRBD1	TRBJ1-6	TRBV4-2	CASSPHRDRSSSYNSPLHF	TGTGCCAGCAGCCCCCACCGGGACAGGTCGAGCTCCTATAATTCACCCCTCCACTTT
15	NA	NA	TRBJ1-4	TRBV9	CASSRGISVDEKLFF	TGTGCCAGCAGCCGAGGGATCTCGGTTGATGAAAAACTGTTTTTT
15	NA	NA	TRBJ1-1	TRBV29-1	CSVNPLLGINTEAFF	TGCAGCGTTAACCCCCTTTTGGGGATTAACACTGAAGCTTTCTTT
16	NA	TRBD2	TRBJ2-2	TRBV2	CASTGLAGLNTGELFF	TGTGCCAGCACGGGTCTAGCGGGTCTTAACACCGGGGAGCTGTTTTTT
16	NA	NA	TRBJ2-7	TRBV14	CASSQGGTGLHYEQYF	TGTGCCAGCAGCCAGGGGGGCACAGGGCTTCACTACGAGCAGTACTTC
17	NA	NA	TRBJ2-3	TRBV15	CATSREGAGGGRDTQYF	TGTGCCACCAGCAGGGAGGGGGCAGGAGGGGGGCGCGATACGCAGTATTTT
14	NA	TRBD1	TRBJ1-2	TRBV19	CASTNTDRSYGYTF	TGTGCCAGTACCAATACGGACAGGTCCTATGGCTACACCTTC
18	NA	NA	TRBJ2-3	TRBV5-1	CASSSRPAQGPITDTQYF	TGCGCCAGCTCCTCCCGCCCGGCGCAGGGGCCGATCACAGATACGCAGTATTTT